These 17 T cell receptor beta chains share one sample of origin, sequenced in a study of Graves' ophthalmopathy and Graves' hyperthyroidism. RNA served as the template for amplifying TCR beta CDR3 regions. HTBI primers were employed in first-round RT-PCR, then a second-round multiplex PCR followed. From the multiplex PCR reads, TCRdb called clonotypes with MiXCR, one entry per CDR3 protein. Counted here are 350,000 to 450,000 distinct CDR3 sequences, roughly 20% occurring once; the ten biggest clones make up roughly 3%. The material sequenced was peripheral blood. These receptors originate from a woman aged 18-29 years with stable Graves' hyperthyroidism.

This clonotype was detected many times. This chain links TRBV20-1 with TRBJ1-2; D remains ambiguous. From germline, CDR1 is DFQATT and CDR2 SNEGSKA (reference sequence). V gave up 6 bases and J gave up 6 bases, with 11 bases separating them. The CDR3 has 11 residues. The CDR3 nucleotides read TGCAGTGCCGCGAGGGTAAATGGCTACACCTTC. It is translated as CSAARVNGYTF.

This clonotype was picked up a small number of times. This chain connects TRBV12-3 or TRBV12-4 to TRBJ1-2; 11 bases map to TRBD1. V shed 4 bases, J shed 5 bases, and the junction held 9 bases outside the gene matches. CDR3 size: 16 residues. The CDR3 sequence is CASSSGTGGRRYGYTF. In DNA form, the CDR3 reads TGTGCCAGCAGTTCCGGGACAGGGGGAAGAAGGTATGGCTACACCTTC.

The sample holds many counts of this clonotype. The J gene is TRBJ1-1, the V gene TRBV7-9; perhaps TRBD1 as D (5 bases). Deletions cut 3 bases from V and 1 base from J, with 9 bases between. Germline CDR1 SEHNR, CDR2 FQNEAQ (reference sequence). CDR3 size: 14 residues. The CDR3 protein is CASSLPDTNTEAFF. The CDR3 DNA reads TGTGCCAGCAGCTTGCCGGACACGAACACTGAAGCTTTCTTT.

This clonotype has a count of ten or more. CDR3 sequence (DNA): TGCGCCAGCTTTAACAGGGGTGATGAGACCCAGTACTTC. Translated: CASFNRGDETQYF. The gene calls are TRBV5-1 and TRBJ2-5, with 7 bases that match TRBD1. This CDR3 region has 13 residues. Trimming cost V 7 bases and J 5 bases; bases outside gene matches: 8. Germline V lookup: CDR1 SGHRS, CDR2 YFSETQ.

This clonotype came up many times. The chain employs TRBV6-1 and TRBJ1-2; no reliable D call. Per the germline V gene, CDR1 is MNHNS and CDR2 is SASEGT. CDR3 size: 13 residues. V lost 3 bases and J 7 bases, leaving 12 bases between the germline ends. CDR3 loop: CASSEGQHRGYTF. The CDR3 nucleotides are TGTGCCAGCAGTGAGGGTCAGCACCGTGGCTACACCTTC.

This clonotype showed up many times. The chain has TRBV10-3 and TRBJ1-6; D unclear. With 2 bases removed from V and 8 bases from J, the gap between germline ends came to 4 bases. This CDR3 spans 12 amino acids. Germline CDR1 ENHRY, CDR2 SYGVKD. The CDR3 DNA reads as TGTGCCATCAGTGAGGTGGATTCACCCCTCCACTTT. Translated, it gives CAISEVDSPLHF.

This clonotype has a count of ten or more. V gene TRBV3-1 combines with J gene TRBJ1-2; D is uncertain. Germline V gene sequence: CDR1 LGHDT, CDR2 YNNKEL (reference sequence). This CDR3 region has 15 residues. The V and J ends lost 2 bases and 4 bases respectively, with 14 bases between them. The CDR3 spells CASSQSDGRVYGYTF. The CDR3, as DNA: TGTGCCAGCAGCCAATCGGACGGGAGGGTCTATGGCTACACCTTC.

This clonotype occurred many times. The junction shows a germline mismatch at one end, possibly a read error. V is TRBV7-7 and J is TRBJ2-4, with 10 bases aligning to TRBD2. There are 18 residues in the CDR3. Germline CDR1 is SSHAT and CDR2 is FNYEAQ (reference sequence). As DNA, the CDR3 is TGTGCTAGCAGACAAAAACTAGCGGGATCTGGAGGCAAAAACATTCAGTACTTC. Amino acids: CASRQKLAGSGGKNIQYF.

This clonotype occurred many times. This may be a read error, as it is one base from a much larger clone. The rearrangement uses TRBV6-1 and TRBJ1-2, with 7 bases aligning to TRBD1. Germline loops: CDR1 MNHNS, CDR2 SASEGT. The CDR3 length is 15 residues. This CDR3 is CASSPGDRTNYGYAF. CDR3 DNA sequence: TGTGCCAGCAGCCCTGGGGACAGAACTAACTATGGCTACGCCTTC.

There are a few counts of this clonotype. The chain has TRBV19 and TRBJ2-4; 7 positions match TRBD2. Germline CDR1 reads LNHDA; CDR2 reads SQIVND (reference sequence). The J segment lost 2 bases and the V segment lost 6 bases, leaving 7 bases of the junction unmatched. This CDR3 spans 15 amino acids. The DNA for the CDR3 is TGTGCCAGTAGCCGTCTAGCGGATCCCAAAAACATTCAGTACTTC. Amino acid sequence: CASSRLADPKNIQYF. The entire variable domain, with the rest obtained from reference TRBV19 and TRBJ2-4, is as follows: DGGITQSPKYLFRKEGQNVTLSCEQNLNHDAMYWYRQDPGQGLRLIYYSQIVNDFQKGDIAEGYSVSREKKESFPLTVTSAQKNPTAFYLCASSRLADPKNIQYFGAGTRLSVL.

This clonotype appeared many times. The CDR3 bases are TGTGCCAGCAGCTTCGGTGCGGAGACCCAGTACTTC. It codes for CASSFGAETQYF. This chain links TRBV7-9 with TRBJ2-5; D uncertain. Germline values: CDR1 SEHNR, CDR2 FQNEAQ (reference sequence). With 3 bases removed from V and 5 bases from J, the gap between germline ends came to 7 bases. The CDR3 length is 12 residues.

The chain recombines TRBV7-1 with TRBJ1-2, with D perhaps matching TRBD1 (5 bases). TRBV7-1 is labeled an ORF, and its function is uncertain. Between the trimmed V and J ends, which lost 3 bases and 3 bases, there was a span of 29 bases. There are 20 residues in the CDR3. The chain's CDR3 is CASSSKRWGAPNAGHYGYTF. As DNA, the CDR3 is TGTGCCAGCAGCTCCAAGAGGTGGGGCGCTCCCAACGCGGGTCACTATGGCTACACCTTC.

The table lists this clonotype with many counts. The chain recombines TRBV4-1 with TRBJ2-4; perhaps TRBD2 as D (6 bases). V was trimmed by 2 bases and J by 8 bases, leaving 16 bases between them. This CDR3 region has 15 residues. CDR1 and CDR2 (germline): MGHRA, YSYEKL. In DNA, the CDR3 is TGCGCCAGCAGCCAACATCCGCGGTCGGGGGACATTCAGTACTTC. It encodes CASSQHPRSGDIQYF.

This clonotype has a count of ten or more. The rearrangement joins TRBV28 to TRBJ2-2; TRBD2 matches 9 bases. The CDR3 consists of 17 residues. J was trimmed by 1 base and V by 7 bases; bases with no gene match: 10. The germline gives CDR1 MDHEN, CDR2 SYDVKM. CDR3 DNA: TGTGCCAGCACCCCTCTTGCTAGCGGGGAGAACACCGGGGAGCTGTTTTTT. Translation gives CASTPLASGENTGELFF.

This clonotype was counted between two and nine times. V gene TRBV5-1 combines with J gene TRBJ2-2; D is uncertain. The CDR3 has 16 residues. Deletions cut 0 bases from V and 2 bases from J, with 11 bases between. The germline gives CDR1 SGHRS, CDR2 YFSETQ. CDR3: CASSLAETRNTGELFF. CDR3 DNA sequence: TGCGCCAGCAGCTTGGCCGAGACACGCAACACCGGGGAGCTGTTTTTT. Complete variable domain (other parts from reference TRBV5-1 and TRBJ2-2): KAGVTQTPRYLIKTRGQQVTLSCSPISGHRSVSWYQQTPGQGLQFLFEYFSETQRNKGNFPGRFSGRQFSNSRSEMNVSTLELGDSALYLCASSLAETRNTGELFFGEGSRLTVL.

This clonotype was detected ten times or more. This rearrangement joins TRBV30 to TRBJ1-2; D is uncertain. Trimming shortened V by 4 bases and J by 4 bases, and 7 bases separated the two germline ends. This CDR3 has 11 amino acids. Per germline, CDR1 GTSNPN and CDR2 SVGIG (reference sequence). The CDR3 nucleotides are TGTGCCTGGACCACCCTCTATGGCTACACCTTC. Translated: CAWTTLYGYTF.

This chain uses TRBV4-2 with TRBJ2-5, with D possibly TRBD2 on 6 matching bases. The CDR3 has 18 amino acids. The ends were cut back, 10 bases at V and 0 bases at J, with 27 bases in the middle. Germline V gives CDR1 LGHNA, CDR2 YNFKEQ. CDR3 amino acids: CATRAQQLVGGHQETQYF. CDR3 bases: TGTGCCACCCGAGCACAGCAGCTTGTGGGGGGTCACCAAGAGACCCAGTACTTC.